This T cell receptor beta chain was retrieved from a study of naive and memory T cell subsets. Both TRBC1 and TRBC2 were covered by a beta constant-region primer of two equimolar oligonucleotides. TCRdb fed the UMI-ligation and nested PCR reads into MiXCR, producing one record per CDR3 protein. The data contain some 100,000 distinct CDR3 sequences, approximately 6.5% of them seen just once; the ten biggest clones take up around 1.5%. CDR1 and CDR2 from the germline V gene are MRHNA and SNTAGT. CDR3 length: 14 amino acids. Losses at the gene ends were 7 bases for V and 6 bases for J; bases not matched to a gene: 7. Sequential positive selection took CD4 T cells first, then CD8 T cells. Four subsets defined by CD45RA and CD27 were sorted after CD3, CD4, CD8 and live/dead staining.

The V and J genes are TRBV6-4 and TRBJ2-2; 8 bases line up with TRBD1. The sample comprised central memory CD4+ T cells from blood. The receptor was derived from a human donor in good health. CDR3 sequence: CASKQDRAAGELFF. The CDR3 DNA follows: TGTGCCAGCAAACAGGACAGGGCAGCCGGGGAGCTGTTTTTT.